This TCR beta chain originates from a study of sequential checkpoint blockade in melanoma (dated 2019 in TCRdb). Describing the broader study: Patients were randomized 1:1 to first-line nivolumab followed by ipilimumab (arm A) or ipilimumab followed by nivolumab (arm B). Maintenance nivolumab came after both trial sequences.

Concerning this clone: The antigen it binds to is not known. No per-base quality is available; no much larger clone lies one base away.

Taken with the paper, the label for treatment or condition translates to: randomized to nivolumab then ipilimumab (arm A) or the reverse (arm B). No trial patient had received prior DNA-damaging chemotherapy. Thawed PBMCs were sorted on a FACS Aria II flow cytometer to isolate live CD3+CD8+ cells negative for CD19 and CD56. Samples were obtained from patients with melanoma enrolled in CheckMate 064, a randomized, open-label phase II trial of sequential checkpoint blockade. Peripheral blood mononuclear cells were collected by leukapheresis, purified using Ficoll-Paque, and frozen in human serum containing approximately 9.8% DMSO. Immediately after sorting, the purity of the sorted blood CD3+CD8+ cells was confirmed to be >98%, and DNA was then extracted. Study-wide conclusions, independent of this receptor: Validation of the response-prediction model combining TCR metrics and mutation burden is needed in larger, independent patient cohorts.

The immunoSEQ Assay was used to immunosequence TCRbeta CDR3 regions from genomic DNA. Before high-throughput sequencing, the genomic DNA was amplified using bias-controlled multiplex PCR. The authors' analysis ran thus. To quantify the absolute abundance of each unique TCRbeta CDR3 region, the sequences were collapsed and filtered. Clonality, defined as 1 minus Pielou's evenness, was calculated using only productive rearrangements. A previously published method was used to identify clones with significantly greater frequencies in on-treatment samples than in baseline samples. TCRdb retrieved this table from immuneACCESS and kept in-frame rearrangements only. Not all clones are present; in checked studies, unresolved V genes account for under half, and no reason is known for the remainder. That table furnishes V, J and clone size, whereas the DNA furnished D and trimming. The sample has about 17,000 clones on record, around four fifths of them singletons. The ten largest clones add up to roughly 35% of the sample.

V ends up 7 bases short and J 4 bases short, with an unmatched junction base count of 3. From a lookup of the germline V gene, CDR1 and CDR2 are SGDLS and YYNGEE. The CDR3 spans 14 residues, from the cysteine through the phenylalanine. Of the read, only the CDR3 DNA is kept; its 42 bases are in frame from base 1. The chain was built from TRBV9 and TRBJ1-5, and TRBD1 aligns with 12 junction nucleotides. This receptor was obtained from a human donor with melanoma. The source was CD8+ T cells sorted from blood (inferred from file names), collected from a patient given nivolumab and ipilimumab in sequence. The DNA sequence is TGTGCCAGCGGGACAGGGGGCGCAAATCAGCCCCAGCATTTT. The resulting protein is CASGTGGANQPQHF.